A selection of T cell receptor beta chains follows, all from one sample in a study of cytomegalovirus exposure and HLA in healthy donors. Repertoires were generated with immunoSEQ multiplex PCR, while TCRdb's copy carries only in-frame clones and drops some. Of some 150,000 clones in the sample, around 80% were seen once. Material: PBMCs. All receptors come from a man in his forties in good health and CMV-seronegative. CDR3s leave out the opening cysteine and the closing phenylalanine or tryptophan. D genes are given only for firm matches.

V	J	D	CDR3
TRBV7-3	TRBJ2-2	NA	ASSSTPLNTGELF
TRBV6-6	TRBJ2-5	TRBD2	ASIIAGGLQETQY
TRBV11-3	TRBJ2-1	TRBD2	ASSLITSGGAEEQF
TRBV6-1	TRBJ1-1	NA	ASTRTGTEAF
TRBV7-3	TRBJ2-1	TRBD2	ASSLRTGTSGVDEQF
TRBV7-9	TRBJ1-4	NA	ASSPGRGGNEKLF
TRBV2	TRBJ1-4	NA	ASSEGVGAAEKLF
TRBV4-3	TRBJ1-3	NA	ASSQGQDTGSGNTIY
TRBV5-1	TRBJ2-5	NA	ASSRDYQETQY
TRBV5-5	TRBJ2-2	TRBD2	ASSARTSGETGELF
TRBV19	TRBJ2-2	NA	ASKGGGRYTGELF
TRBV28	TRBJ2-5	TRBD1	ASIGAGTGEQETQY
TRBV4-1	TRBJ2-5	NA	ASSQGFGAGDTRGQETQY
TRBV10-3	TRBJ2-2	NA	AISASGSGELF
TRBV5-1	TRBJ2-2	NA	ASSLFSGDTGELF
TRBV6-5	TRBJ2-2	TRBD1	ASSSWRTGVTGELF
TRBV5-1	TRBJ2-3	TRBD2	ASSLLAESTDTQY
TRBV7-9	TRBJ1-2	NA	ASSLRGMDSNYGYT
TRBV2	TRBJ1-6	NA	ASSEAYQGNSPLH
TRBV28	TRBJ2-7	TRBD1	ASSGAGGGYEQY
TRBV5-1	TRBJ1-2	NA	ASSLAGYDYGYT
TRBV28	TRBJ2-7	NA	ASTQGSYEQY
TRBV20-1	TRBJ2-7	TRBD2	SRTSMSEQY
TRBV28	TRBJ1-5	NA	ASSTEYSRGANQPQH
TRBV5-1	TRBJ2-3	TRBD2	ASKTSGEDTQY
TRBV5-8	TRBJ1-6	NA	ATPMQQLRNYYNSPLH
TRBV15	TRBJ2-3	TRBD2	ATSAGLAGAGDTQY
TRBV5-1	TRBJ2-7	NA	ASSLGGPEYEQY
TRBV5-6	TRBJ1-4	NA	ASSLGFGGGEKLF
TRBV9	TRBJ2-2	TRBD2	ASSVGRLAGGLNTGELF
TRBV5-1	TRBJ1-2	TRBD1	ASSLMRTGGDYGYT
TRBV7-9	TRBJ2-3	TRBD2	ASSSVAGGIDTQY
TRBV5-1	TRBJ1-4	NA	ASSLQAGNNEKLF
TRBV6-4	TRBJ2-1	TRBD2	ASSEAASGGANEQF
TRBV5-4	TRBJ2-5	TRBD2	ASSSGTSEETQY
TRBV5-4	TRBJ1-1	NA	ASSLGSEAF
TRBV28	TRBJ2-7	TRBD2	ASAGGLATEQY
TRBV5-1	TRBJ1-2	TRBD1	ASSPGGLGYGYT
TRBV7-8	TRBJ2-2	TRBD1	ASSLDDRRGPGELF
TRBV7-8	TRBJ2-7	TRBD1	ASSLAAGGSFEQY
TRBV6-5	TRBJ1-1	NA	ASRSPGGAF
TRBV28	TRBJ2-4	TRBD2	ASSLTGTSTLIAKNIQY
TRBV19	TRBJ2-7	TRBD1	ASSATGTGQDEQY
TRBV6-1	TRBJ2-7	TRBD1	ASSEPRQGSDEQY
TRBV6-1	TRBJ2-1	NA	ASSLQSSYNEQF
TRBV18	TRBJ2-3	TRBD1	ASSPDNDRGCTQY
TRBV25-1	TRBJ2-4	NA	ASSEYAYGNIQY
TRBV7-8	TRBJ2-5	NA	ASSWAERETQY
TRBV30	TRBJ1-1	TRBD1	AWSVKGAYLNTEAF
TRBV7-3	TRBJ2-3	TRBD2	ASSQRGGSQY
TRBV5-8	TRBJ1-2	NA	ASSDQGFIIYGYT
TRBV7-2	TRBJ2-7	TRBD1	ASSSGQTLHEQY
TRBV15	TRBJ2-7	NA	ATSEMLDSWEKY